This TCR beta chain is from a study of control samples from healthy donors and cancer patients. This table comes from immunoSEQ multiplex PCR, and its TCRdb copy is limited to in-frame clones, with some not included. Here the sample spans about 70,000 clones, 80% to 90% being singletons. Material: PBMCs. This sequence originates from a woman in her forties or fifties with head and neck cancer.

CDR3 coding DNA: TGTGCCAGCAGTGAGGCAGGGGGCACTGAAGCTTTCTTT. Translated: CASSEAGGTEAFF. The gene calls are TRBV6-1 and TRBJ1-1, with 7 positions matching TRBD1. V was clipped by 3 bases and J by 4 bases; unmatched bases: 2. The CDR3 has 13 amino acids. CDR1 is MNHNS, CDR2 SASEGT, per germline.